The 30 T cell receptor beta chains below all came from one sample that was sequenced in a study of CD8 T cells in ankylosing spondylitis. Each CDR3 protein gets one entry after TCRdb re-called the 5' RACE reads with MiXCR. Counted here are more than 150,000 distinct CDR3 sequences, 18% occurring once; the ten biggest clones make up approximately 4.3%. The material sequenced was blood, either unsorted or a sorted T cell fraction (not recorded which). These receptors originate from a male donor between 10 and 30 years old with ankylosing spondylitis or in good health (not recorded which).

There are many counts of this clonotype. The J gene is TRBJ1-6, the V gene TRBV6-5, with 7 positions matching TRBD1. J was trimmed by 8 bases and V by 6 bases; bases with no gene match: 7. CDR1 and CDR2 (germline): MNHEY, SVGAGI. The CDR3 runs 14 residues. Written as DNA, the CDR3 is TGTGCCAGCAGGCCAGGACAGGTCTATTCACCCCTCCACTTT. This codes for CASRPGQVYSPLHF.

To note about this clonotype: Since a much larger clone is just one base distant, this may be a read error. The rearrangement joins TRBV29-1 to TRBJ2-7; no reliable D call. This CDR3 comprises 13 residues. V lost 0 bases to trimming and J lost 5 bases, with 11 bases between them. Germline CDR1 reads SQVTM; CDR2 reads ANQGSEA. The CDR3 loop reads CSVEDHSHHEQYF. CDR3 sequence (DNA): TGCAGCGTTGAAGATCACAGCCACCACGAGCAGTACTTC.

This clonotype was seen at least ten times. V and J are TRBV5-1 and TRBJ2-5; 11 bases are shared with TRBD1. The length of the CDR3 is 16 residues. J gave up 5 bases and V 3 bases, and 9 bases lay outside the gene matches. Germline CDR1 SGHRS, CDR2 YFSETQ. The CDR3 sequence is CASSSGTGGEWETQYF. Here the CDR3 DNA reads TGCGCCAGCAGCTCGGGGACAGGGGGAGAATGGGAGACCCAGTACTTC. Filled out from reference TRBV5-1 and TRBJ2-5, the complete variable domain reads KAGVTQTPRYLIKTRGQQVTLSCSPISGHRSVSWYQQTPGQGLQFLFEYFSETQRNKGNFPGRFSGRQFSNSRSEMNVSTLELGDSALYLCASSSGTGGEWETQYFGPGTRLLVL.

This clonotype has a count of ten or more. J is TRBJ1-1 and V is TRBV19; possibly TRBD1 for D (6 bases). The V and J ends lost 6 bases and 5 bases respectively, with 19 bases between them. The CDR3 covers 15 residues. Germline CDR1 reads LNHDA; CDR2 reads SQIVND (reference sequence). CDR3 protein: CASSQSGAAATEAFF. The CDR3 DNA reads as TGTGCCAGTAGCCAATCGGGGGCGGCCGCAACTGAAGCTTTCTTT.

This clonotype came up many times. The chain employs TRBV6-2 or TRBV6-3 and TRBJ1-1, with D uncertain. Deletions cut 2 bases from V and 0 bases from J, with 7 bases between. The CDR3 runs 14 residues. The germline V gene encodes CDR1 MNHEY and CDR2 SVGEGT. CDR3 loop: CASSYSQLNTEAFF. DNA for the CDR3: TGTGCCAGCAGTTACAGCCAGCTGAACACTGAAGCTTTCTTT.

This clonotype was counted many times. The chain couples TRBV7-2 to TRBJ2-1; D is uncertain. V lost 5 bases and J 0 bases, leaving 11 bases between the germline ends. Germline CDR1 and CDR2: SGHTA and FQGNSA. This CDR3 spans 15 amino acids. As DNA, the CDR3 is TGTGCCAGCAGCGATCGTCTAAGCTCCTACAATGAGCAGTTCTTC. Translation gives CASSDRLSSYNEQFF.

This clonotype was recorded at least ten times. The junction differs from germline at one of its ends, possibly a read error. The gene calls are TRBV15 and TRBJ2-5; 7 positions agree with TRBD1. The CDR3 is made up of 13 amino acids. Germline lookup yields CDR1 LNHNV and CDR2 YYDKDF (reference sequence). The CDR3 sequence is CATRGTAQVTQYF. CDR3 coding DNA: TGTGCCACCAGAGGGACAGCCCAAGTGACCCAGTACTTC. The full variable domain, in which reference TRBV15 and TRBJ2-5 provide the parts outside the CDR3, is DAMVIQNPRYQVTQFGKPVTLSCSQTLNHNVMYWYQQKSSQAPKLLFHYYDKDFNNEADTPDNFQSRRPNTSFCFLDIRSPGLGDTAMYLCATRGTAQVTQYFGPGTRLLVL.

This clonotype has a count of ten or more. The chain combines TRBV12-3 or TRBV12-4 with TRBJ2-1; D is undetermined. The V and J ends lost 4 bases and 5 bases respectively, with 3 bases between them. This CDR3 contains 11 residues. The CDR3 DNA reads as TGTGCCAGCAGTTCCGACAATGAGCAGTTCTTC. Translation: CASSSDNEQFF.

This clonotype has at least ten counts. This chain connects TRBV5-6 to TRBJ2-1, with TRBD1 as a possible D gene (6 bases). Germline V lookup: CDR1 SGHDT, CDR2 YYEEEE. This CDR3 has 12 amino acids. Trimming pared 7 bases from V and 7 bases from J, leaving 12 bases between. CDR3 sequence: CASHERGNEQFF. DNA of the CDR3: TGTGCCAGCCACGAAAGGGGGAATGAGCAGTTCTTC.

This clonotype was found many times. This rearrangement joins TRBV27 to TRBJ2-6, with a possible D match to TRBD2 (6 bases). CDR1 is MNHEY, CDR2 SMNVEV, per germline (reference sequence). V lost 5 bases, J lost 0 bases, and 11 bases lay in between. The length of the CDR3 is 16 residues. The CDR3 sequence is CASSQWTNSGANVLTF. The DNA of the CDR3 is TGTGCCAGCAGTCAATGGACTAACTCTGGGGCCAACGTCCTGACTTTC.

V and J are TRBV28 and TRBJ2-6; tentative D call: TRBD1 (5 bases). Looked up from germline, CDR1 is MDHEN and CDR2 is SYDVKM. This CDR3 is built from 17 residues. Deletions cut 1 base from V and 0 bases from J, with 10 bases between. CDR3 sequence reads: CASSLFWGFSGANVLTF. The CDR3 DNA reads TGTGCCAGCAGTTTATTCTGGGGCTTCTCTGGGGCCAACGTCCTGACTTTC.

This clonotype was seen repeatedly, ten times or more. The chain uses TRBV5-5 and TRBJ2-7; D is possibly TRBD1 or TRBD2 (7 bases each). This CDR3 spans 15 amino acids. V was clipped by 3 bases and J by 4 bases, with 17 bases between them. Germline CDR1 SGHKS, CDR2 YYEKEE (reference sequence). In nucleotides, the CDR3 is TGTGCCAGCAGCTATGCGGGGGCAGGGGGATACGAGCAGTACGTC. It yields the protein CASSYAGAGGYEQYV.

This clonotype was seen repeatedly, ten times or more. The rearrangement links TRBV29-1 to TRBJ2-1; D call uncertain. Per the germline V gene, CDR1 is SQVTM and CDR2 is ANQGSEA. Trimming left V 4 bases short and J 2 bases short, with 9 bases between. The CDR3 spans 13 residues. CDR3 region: CSVALPAYNEQFF. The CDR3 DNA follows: TGCAGCGTTGCTCTCCCAGCCTACAATGAGCAGTTCTTC.

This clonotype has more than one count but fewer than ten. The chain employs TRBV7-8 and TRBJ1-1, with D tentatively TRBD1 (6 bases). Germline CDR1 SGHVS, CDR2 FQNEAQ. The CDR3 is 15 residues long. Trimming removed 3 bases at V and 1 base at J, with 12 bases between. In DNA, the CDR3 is TGTGCCAGCAGCTTCGTTTACAGGGAGAACACTGAAGCTTTCTTT. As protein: CASSFVYRENTEAFF.

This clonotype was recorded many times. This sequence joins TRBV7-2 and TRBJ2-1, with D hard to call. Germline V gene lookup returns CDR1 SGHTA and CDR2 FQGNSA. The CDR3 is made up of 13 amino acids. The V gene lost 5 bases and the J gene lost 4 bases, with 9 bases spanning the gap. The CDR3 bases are TGTGCCAGCAGCAACGACCTATACAATGAGCAGTTCTTC. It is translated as CASSNDLYNEQFF.

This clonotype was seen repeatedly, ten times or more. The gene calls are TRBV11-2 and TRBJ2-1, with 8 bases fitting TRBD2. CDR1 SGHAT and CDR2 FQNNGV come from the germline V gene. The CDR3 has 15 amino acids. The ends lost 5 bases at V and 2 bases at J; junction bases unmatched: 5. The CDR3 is CASSGSGDPYNEQFF. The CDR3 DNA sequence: TGTGCCAGCAGCGGTAGCGGGGATCCCTACAATGAGCAGTTCTTC.

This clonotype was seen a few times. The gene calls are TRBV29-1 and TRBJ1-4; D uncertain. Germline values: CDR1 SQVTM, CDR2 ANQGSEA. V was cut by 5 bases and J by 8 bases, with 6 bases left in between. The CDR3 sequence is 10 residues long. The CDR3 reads CSVLGEKLFF. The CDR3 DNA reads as TGCAGCGTTCTTGGAGAAAAACTGTTTTTT.

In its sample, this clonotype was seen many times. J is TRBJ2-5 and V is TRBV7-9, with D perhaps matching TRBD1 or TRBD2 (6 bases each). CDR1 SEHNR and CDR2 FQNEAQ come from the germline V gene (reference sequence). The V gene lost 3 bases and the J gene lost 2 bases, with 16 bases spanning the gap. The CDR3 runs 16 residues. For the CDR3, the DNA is TGTGCCAGCAGCTTTCCTGGAGGGGGTGATCAAGAGACCCAGTACTTC. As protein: CASSFPGGGDQETQYF.

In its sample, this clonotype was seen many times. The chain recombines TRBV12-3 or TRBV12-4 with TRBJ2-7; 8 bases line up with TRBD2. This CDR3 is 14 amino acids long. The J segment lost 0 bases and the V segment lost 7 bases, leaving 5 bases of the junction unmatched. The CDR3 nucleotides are TGTGCCAGCACCTCGGGACTAGTCTCCTACGAGCAGTACTTC. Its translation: CASTSGLVSYEQYF.

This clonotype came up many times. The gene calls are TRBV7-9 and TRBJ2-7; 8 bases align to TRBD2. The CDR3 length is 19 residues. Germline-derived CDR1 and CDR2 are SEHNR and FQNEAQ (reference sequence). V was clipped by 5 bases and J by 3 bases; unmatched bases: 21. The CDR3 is CASSEGTLSGAGVIYEQYV. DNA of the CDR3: TGTGCCAGCAGCGAAGGGACGTTATCGGGAGCGGGAGTTATCTACGAGCAGTACGTC.

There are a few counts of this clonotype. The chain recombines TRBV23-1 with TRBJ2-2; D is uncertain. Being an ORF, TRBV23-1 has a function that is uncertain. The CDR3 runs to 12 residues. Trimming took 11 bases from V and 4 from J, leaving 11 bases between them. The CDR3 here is CACGPSTGELFF. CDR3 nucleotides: TGCGCCTGCGGCCCATCCACCGGGGAGCTGTTTTTT.

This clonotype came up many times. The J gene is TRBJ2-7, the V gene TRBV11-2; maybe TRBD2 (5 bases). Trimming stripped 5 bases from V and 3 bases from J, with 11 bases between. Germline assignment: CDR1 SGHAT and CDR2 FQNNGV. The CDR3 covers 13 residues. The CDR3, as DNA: TGTGCCAGCAGCCCCACCGCGGGCTACGAGCAGTACGTC. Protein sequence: CASSPTAGYEQYV.

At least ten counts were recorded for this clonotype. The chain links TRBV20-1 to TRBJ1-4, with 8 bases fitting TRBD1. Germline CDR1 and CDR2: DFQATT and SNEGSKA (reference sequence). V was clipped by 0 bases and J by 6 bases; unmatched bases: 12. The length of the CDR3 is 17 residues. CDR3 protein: CSARDRSLDRGDEKLFF. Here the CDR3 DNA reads TGCAGTGCTAGAGACCGCAGCCTAGACAGGGGTGATGAAAAACTGTTTTTT.

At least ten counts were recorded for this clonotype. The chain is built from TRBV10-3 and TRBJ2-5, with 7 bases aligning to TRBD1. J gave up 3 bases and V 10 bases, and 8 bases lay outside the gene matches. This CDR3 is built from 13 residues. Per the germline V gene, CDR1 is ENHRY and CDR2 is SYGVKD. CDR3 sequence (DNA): TGTGCCACGAAGAAGGGGGCTGAAGAGACCCAGTACTTC. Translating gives CATKKGAEETQYF.

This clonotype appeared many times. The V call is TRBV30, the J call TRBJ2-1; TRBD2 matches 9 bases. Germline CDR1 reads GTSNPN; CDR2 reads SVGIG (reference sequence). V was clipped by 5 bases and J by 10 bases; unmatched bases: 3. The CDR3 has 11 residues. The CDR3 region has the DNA TGTGCCTGGGGCGGGGGGGAGGAGCAGTTCTTC. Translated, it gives CAWGGGEEQFF.

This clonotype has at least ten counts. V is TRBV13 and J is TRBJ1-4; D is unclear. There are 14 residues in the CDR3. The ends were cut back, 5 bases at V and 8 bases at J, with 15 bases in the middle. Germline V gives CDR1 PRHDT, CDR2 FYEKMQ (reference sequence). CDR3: CASSPRETREKLFF. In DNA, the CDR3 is TGTGCCAGCAGCCCCCGAGAGACCAGGGAAAAACTGTTTTTT.

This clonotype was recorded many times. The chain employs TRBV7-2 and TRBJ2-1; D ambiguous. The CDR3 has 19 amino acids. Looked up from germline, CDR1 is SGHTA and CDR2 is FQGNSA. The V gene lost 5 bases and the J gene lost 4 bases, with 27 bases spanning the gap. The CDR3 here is CASSPLGGVFQKRYNEQFF. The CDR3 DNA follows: TGTGCCAGCAGCCCCCTCGGCGGAGTATTCCAAAAAAGATACAATGAGCAGTTCTTC. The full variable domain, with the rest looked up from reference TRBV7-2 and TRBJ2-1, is GAGVSQSPSNKVTEKGKDVELRCDPISGHTALYWYRQSLGQGLEFLIYFQGNSAPDKSGLPSDRFSAERTGGSVSTLTIQRTQQEDSAVYLCASSPLGGVFQKRYNEQFFGPGTRLTVL.

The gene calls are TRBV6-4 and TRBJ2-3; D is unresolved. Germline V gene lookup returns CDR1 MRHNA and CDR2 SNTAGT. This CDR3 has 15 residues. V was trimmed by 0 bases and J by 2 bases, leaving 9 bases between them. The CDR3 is CASSDSMAYTDTQYF. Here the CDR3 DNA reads TGTGCCAGCAGTGACTCGATGGCTTACACAGATACGCAGTATTTT.

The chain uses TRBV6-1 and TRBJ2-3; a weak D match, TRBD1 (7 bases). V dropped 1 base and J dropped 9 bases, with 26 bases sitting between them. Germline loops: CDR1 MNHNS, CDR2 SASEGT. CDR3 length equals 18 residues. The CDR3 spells CASSEVGGRGNLGGTQYF. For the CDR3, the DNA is TGTGCCAGCAGTGAAGTCGGGGGCCGGGGCAACTTAGGGGGCACGCAGTATTTT.

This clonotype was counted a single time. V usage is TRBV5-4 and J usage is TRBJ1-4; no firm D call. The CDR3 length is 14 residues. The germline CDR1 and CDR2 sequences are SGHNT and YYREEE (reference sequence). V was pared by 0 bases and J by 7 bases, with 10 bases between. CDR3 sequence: CASSLAPLGEKLFF. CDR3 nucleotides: TGTGCCAGCAGCTTGGCACCTCTTGGTGAAAAACTGTTTTTT.